Each of the 9 T cell receptor beta chains below was sequenced from the same sample in a study of OX40 agonist ivuxolimab in advanced cancers. TCRdb's copy holds only in-frame clones and misses some; the assay was immunoSEQ multiplex PCR. The repertoire includes 79,000 or so clones, 70% to 90% of them detected once, and 0.61% sits in the top ten. The sample here was CD4+ or CD8+ T cells sorted from blood, taken in a trial of the OX40 agonist ivuxolimab. These receptors were obtained from an adult with an advanced solid tumor such as melanoma, head and neck, liver or kidney cancer.

The chain is built from TRBV7-3 and TRBJ1-1; no reliable D call. This CDR3 has 15 amino acids. Trimming left V 5 bases short and J 1 base short, with 14 bases between. Germline loops: CDR1 SGHTA, CDR2 FQGTGA. Here the CDR3 DNA reads TGTGCCAGCAGCCGGACGGTTAATGAGAACACTGAAGCTTTCTTT. Encoded protein: CASSRTVNENTEAFF.

The CDR3 DNA is TGTGCCTGGGGTAAGGACAGATTAATACGGTTCGCGAACACCGGGGAGCTGTTTTTT. Protein sequence: CAWGKDRLIRFANTGELFF. The chain joins TRBV30 to TRBJ2-2, with D perhaps matching TRBD1 (6 bases). The CDR3 runs to 19 residues. V lost 5 bases, J lost 0 bases, and 25 bases lay in between. Germline loops: CDR1 GTSNPN, CDR2 SVGIG (reference sequence).

The chain links TRBV19 to TRBJ1-5; 8 bases fit TRBD1. Germline values: CDR1 LNHDA, CDR2 SQIVND (reference sequence). J was trimmed by 4 bases and V by 7 bases; bases with no gene match: 6. CDR3 size: 14 residues. CDR3 region: CASNDRGLNQPQHF. The CDR3 region has the DNA TGTGCCAGTAACGACAGGGGCCTAAATCAGCCCCAGCATTTT. The entire variable domain, with the rest obtained from reference TRBV19 and TRBJ1-5, is as follows: DGGITQSPKYLFRKEGQNVTLSCEQNLNHDAMYWYRQDPGQGLRLIYYSQIVNDFQKGDIAEGYSVSREKKESFPLTVTSAQKNPTAFYLCASNDRGLNQPQHFGDGTRLSIL.

V and J are TRBV7-2 and TRBJ2-1, with D uncertain. Germline V gives CDR1 SGHTA, CDR2 FQGNSA. This CDR3 is 12 amino acids long. Trimming stripped 5 bases from V and 8 bases from J, with 10 bases between. CDR3 protein: CASSLQLYEQFF. The DNA for the CDR3 is TGTGCCAGCAGCCTCCAACTGTATGAGCAGTTCTTC.

The chain uses TRBV7-3 and TRBJ2-7; 7 nucleotides agree with TRBD2. CDR1 and CDR2 (germline): SGHTA, FQGTGA. Losses at the gene ends were 6 bases for V and 2 bases for J; bases not matched to a gene: 7. The CDR3 has 14 residues. The CDR3, as DNA: TGTGCCAGCAGAAGACTGGGAGGGCCCTACGAGCAGTACTTC. Translated, it gives CASRRLGGPYEQYF.

This chain uses TRBV7-9 with TRBJ1-1; perhaps TRBD1 as D (5 bases). The CDR3 runs 15 residues. V lost 2 bases and J 0 bases, leaving 10 bases between the germline ends. Germline V gene lookup returns CDR1 SEHNR and CDR2 FQNEAQ (reference sequence). CDR3 coding DNA: TGTGCCAGCAGCTTATCTGGGACCATGAACACTGAAGCTTTCTTT. Translation: CASSLSGTMNTEAFF.

J is TRBJ2-3 and V is TRBV7-3; TRBD2 agrees at 7 bases. V gave up 5 bases and J gave up 0 bases; unmatched junction bases: 8. Germline V lookup: CDR1 SGHTA, CDR2 FQGTGA. CDR3 length: 16 amino acids. The CDR3 loop reads CASSPGGLFSTDTQYF. The CDR3 nucleotides are TGTGCCAGCAGCCCGGGGGGACTTTTTAGCACAGATACGCAGTATTTT.

The V gene is TRBV7-2, the J gene TRBJ2-3; D is unclear. Germline V gene lookup returns CDR1 SGHTA and CDR2 FQGNSA. The germline V and J ends were trimmed by 3 bases and 7 bases, with 11 bases remaining between them. This CDR3 comprises 13 residues. The CDR3 nucleotides are TGTGCCAGCAGCTTCGCTGGAAGTAATACGCAGTATTTT. It yields the protein CASSFAGSNTQYF.

The J gene is TRBJ1-4, the V gene TRBV7-2; a possible D gene is TRBD1 (6 bases). CDR1 is SGHTA and CDR2 is FQGNSA in the germline V gene. This CDR3 spans 13 amino acids. V shed 1 base and J shed 7 bases, with 7 bases lying between them. CDR3 amino acids: CASSLVGGEKLFF. The CDR3 coding sequence is TGTGCCAGCAGCTTAGTAGGGGGTGAAAAACTGTTTTTT.